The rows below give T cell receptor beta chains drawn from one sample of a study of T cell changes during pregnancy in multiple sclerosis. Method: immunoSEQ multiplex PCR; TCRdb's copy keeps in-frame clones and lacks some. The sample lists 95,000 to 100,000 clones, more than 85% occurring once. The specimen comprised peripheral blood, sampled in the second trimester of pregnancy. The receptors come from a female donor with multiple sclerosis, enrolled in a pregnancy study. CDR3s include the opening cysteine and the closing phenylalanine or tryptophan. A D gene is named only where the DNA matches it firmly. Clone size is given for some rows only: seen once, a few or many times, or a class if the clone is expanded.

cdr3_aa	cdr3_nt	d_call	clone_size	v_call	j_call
CASSHDSLSHNEQFF	TGTGCCAGCTCCCACGACAGCCTTAGCCACAATGAGCAGTTCTTC	NA	NA	TRBV18	TRBJ2-1
CASSLYGTGGYEQYF	TGTGCCAGCAGCTTATACGGGACAGGGGGTTACGAGCAGTACTTC	TRBD1	NA	TRBV6-5	TRBJ2-7
CASSFSLLDTFYGYTF	TGTGCCAGCAGTTTCTCACTCCTCGACACCTTCTATGGCTACACCTTC	NA	NA	TRBV28	TRBJ1-2
CASSFFGETQYF	TGTGCCAGCAGTTTTTTTGGCGAGACCCAGTACTTC	NA	NA	TRBV27	TRBJ2-5
CASSLGLNTEAFF	TGTGCCAGCAGTTTGGGGCTTAACACTGAAGCTTTCTTT	NA	once	TRBV28	TRBJ1-1
CAISELTGLNTEAFF	TGTGCCATCAGTGAGCTGACAGGACTCAACACTGAAGCTTTCTTT	NA	NA	TRBV10-3	TRBJ1-1
CASSLSGGPTQYF	TGTGCCAGCAGCTTATCGGGGGGACCTACCCAGTACTTC	TRBD2	NA	TRBV7-2	TRBJ2-5
CASRRTGSGNTIYF	TGTGCCAGCAGGAGGACAGGGTCTGGAAACACCATATATTTT	TRBD1	once	TRBV28	TRBJ1-3
CATTDRHWTSGTHEQYF	TGCGCCACGACGGACAGACACTGGACTAGCGGGACTCATGAGCAGTACTTC	TRBD2	NA	TRBV10-1	TRBJ2-7
CSGTRTVPTYEQYF	TGTTCAGGCACCCGAACAGTGCCTACCTACGAGCAGTACTTC	NA	NA	TRBV19	TRBJ2-7
CASSPTGNYGYTF	TGCGCCAGCAGCCCGACAGGGAACTATGGCTACACCTTC	TRBD1	NA	TRBV10-1	TRBJ1-2
CATSRVGAKDYGYTF	TGTGCCACCAGCAGAGTTGGGGCTAAAGACTATGGCTACACCTTC	NA	once	TRBV15	TRBJ1-2